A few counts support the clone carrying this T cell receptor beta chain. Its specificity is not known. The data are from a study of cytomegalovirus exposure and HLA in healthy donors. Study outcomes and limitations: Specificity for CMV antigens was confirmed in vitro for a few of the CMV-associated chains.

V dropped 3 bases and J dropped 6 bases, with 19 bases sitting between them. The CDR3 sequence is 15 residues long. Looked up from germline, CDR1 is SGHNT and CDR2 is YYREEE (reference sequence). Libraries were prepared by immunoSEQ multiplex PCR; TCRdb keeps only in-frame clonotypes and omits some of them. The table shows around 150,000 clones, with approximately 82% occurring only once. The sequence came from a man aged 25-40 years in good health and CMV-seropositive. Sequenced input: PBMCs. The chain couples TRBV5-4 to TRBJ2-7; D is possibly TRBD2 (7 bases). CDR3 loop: CASSWGSRGAVEQYF. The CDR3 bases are TGTGCCAGCAGCTGGGGCTCACGGGGGGCCGTCGAGCAGTACTTC.